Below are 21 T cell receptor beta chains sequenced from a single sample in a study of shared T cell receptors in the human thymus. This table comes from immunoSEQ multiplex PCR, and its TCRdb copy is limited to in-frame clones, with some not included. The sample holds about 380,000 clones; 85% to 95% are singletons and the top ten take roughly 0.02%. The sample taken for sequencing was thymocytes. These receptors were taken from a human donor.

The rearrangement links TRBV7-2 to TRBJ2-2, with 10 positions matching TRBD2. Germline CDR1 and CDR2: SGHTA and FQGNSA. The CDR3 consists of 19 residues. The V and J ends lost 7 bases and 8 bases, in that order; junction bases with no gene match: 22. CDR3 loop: CASTSNPEVASGRIGELFF. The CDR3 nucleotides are TGTGCCAGCACCTCCAATCCCGAGGTGGCTAGCGGGAGAATTGGGGAGCTGTTTTTT.

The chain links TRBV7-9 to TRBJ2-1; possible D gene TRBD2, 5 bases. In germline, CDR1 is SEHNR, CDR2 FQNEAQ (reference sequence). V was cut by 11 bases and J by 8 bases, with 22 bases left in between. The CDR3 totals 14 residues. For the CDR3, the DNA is TGTGCCGTAACGGACCCCCCGGCCGGGGATGAGCAGTTCTTC. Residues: CAVTDPPAGDEQFF.

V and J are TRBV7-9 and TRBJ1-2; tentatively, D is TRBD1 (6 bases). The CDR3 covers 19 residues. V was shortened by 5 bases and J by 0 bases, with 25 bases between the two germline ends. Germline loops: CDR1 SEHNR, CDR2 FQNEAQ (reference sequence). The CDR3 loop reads CASSLDPEGGRGANYGYTF. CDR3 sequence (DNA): TGTGCCAGCAGCCTCGACCCGGAGGGGGGGAGGGGAGCTAACTATGGCTACACCTTC.

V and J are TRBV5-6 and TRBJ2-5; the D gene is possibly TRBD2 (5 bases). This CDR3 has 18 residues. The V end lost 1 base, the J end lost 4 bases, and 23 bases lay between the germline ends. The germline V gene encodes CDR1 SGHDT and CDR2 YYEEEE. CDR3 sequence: CASSLSPSRGLRTETQYF. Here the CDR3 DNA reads TGTGCCAGCAGCTTGAGCCCTAGCCGGGGTCTGCGGACAGAGACCCAGTACTTC.

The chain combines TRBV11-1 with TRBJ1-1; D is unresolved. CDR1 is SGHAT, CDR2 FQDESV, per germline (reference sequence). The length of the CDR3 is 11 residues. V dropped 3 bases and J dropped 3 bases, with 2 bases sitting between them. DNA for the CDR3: TGTGCCAGCAGCTTGGACACTGAAGCTTTCTTT. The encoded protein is CASSLDTEAFF. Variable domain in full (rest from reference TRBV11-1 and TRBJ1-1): EAEVAQSPRYKITEKSQAVAFWCDPISGHATLYWYRQILGQGPELLVQFQDESVVDDSQLPKDRFSAERLKGVDSTLKIQPAELGDSAMYLCASSLDTEAFFGQGTRLTVV.

The CDR3 region is CASSPDPGDSNQPQHF. In nucleotides, the CDR3 is TGTGCCAGCTCACCCGATCCGGGGGATAGCAATCAGCCCCAGCATTTT. This rearrangement joins TRBV18 to TRBJ1-5; possible D gene TRBD1, 5 bases. Germline V gene sequence: CDR1 KGHSH, CDR2 LQKENI. V lost 3 bases and J lost 0, with 12 bases in between. The CDR3 spans 16 residues.

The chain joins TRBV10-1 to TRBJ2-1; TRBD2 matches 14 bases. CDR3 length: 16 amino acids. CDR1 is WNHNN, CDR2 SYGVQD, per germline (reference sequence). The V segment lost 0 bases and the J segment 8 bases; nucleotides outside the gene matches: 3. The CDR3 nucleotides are TGCGCCAGCAGTGAGTCCAGACTAGCGGGAGGGCATGAGCAGTTCTTC. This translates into CASSESRLAGGHEQFF.

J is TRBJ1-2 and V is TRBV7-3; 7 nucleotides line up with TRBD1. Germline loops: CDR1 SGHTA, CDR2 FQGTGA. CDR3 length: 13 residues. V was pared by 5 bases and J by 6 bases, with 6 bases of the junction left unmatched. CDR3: CASSPTGVDGYTF. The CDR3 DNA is TGTGCCAGCAGCCCAACAGGGGTCGATGGCTACACCTTC.

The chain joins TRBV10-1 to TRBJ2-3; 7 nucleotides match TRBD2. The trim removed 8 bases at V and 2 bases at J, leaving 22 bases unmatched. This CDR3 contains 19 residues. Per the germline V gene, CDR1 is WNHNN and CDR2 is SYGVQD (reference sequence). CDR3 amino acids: CASAFLAGVKRQNTDTQYF. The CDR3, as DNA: TGCGCCAGCGCATTCCTGGCGGGAGTAAAAAGGCAGAACACAGATACGCAGTATTTT.

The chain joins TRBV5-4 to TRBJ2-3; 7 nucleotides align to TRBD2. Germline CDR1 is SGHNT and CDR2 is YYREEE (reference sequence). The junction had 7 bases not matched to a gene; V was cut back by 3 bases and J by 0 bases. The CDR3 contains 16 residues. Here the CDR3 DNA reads TGTGCCAGCAGCTCTGTGGGTAGCGGGAGCACAGATACGCAGTATTTT. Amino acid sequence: CASSSVGSGSTDTQYF.

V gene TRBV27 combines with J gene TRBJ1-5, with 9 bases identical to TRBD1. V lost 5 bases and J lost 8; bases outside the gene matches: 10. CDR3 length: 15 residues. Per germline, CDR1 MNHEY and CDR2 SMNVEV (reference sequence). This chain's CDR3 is CASSPYYRGRKPQHF. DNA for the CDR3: TGTGCCAGCAGTCCGTATTACAGGGGGCGGAAGCCCCAGCATTTT.

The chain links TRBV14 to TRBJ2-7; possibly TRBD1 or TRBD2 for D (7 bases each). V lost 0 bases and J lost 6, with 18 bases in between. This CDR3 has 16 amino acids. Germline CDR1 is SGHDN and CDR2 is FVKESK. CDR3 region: CASSQEITQGGSEQYF. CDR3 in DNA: TGTGCCAGCAGCCAAGAGATAACGCAGGGGGGGTCCGAGCAGTACTTC.

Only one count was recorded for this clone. CDR3 DNA: TGCGCCAGCAGCACCTGGACTAGCGGGAACGAGCAGTACTTC. Its translation: CASSTWTSGNEQYF. The rearrangement links TRBV5-1 to TRBJ2-7; TRBD2 agrees at 12 bases. Per germline, CDR1 SGHRS and CDR2 YFSETQ. The J segment lost 5 bases and the V segment lost 4 bases, leaving 4 bases of the junction unmatched. The CDR3 runs 14 residues.

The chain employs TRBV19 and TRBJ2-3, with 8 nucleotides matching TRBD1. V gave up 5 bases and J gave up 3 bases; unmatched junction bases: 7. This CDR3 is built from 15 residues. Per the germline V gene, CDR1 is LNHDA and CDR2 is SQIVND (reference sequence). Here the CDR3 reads CASSAGTGYTDTQYF. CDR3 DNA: TGTGCCAGTAGTGCCGGGACAGGTTATACAGATACGCAGTATTTT.

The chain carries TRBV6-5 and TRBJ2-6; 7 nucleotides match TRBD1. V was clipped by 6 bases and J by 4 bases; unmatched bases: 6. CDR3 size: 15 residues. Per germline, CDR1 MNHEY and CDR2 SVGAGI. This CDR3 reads CASSLTGQGANVLTF. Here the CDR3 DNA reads TGTGCCAGCAGCCTGACAGGGCAAGGGGCCAACGTCCTGACTTTC.

This CDR3 reads CASSEEGTYGYTF. The CDR3 coding sequence is TGTGCCAGCAGTGAGGAGGGGACCTATGGCTACACCTTC. The rearrangement uses TRBV2 and TRBJ1-2, with D possibly TRBD1 on 5 matching bases. The germline V gene has CDR1 SNHLY and CDR2 FYNNEI. The CDR3 sequence is 13 residues long. The V end was cut by 3 bases, the J end by 4 bases, with 9 bases between.

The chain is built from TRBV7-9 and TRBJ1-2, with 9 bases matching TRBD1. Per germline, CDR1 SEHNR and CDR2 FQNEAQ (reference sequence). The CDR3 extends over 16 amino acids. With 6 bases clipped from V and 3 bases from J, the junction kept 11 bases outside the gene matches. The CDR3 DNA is TGTGCCAGCAGACAAGTCGTCAGGACAGGGGACTATGGCTACACCTTC. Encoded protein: CASRQVVRTGDYGYTF.

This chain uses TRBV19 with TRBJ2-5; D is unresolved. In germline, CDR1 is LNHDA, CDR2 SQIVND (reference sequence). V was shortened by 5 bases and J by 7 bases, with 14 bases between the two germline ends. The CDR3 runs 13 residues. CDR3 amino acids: CASSLDRKGTQYF. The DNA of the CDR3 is TGTGCCAGTAGTCTCGACCGTAAAGGGACCCAGTACTTC.

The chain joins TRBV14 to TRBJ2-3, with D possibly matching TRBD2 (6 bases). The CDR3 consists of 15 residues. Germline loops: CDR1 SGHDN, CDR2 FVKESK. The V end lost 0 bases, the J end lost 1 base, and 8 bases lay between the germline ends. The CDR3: CASSQEASGTDTQYF. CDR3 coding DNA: TGTGCCAGCAGCCAAGAGGCTAGCGGCACAGATACGCAGTATTTT. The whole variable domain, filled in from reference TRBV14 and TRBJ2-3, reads EAGVTQFPSHSVIEKGQTVTLRCDPISGHDNLYWYRRVMGKEIKFLLHFVKESKQDESGMPNNRFLAERTGGTYSTLKVQPAELEDSGVYFCASSQEASGTDTQYFGPGTRLTVL.

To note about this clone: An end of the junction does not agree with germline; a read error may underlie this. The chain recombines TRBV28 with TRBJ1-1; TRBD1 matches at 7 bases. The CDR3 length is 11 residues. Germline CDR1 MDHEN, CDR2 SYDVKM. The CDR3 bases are TGTGCCAGCAGCTTTGACAGGGAAGCTTTTTTT. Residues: CASSFDREAFF.

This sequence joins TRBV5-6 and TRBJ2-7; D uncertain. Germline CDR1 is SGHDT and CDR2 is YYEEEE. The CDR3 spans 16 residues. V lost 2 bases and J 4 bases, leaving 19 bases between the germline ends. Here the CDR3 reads CASSLERVSLSYEQYF. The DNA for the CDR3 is TGTGCCAGCAGCTTAGAGCGCGTCAGCCTTTCTTACGAGCAGTACTTC.